This TCR beta chain was profiled in a study of monozygotic twins with inflammatory bowel disease. Overall study results and limits: Patient repertoires may carry noise from differing immunosuppressive treatments.

Germline V lookup: CDR1 LGHDT, CDR2 YNNKEL (reference sequence). The CDR3 extends over 14 amino acids. One entry per CDR3 protein, without DNA, is what TCRdb gives after re-calling the 5' RACE reads. Its listing shows 400,000 to 500,000 distinct CDR3 sequences. Concerning this clonotype itself: Its matching antigen is unknown.

The receptor's source is a human donor with ulcerative colitis or Crohn's disease, or a healthy co-twin of an affected twin (not recorded which). This rearrangement joins TRBV3-1 to TRBJ2-7; TCRdb's D call, TRBD2, is unchecked because there is no DNA. Sequencing used blood. The CDR3 is CASSPMPSGYEQYF.